The rows below give T cell receptor beta chains drawn from one sample of a study of blood T cells in healthy people across ages. TCRdb redid the calling of the 5' RACE reads with MiXCR, one entry per CDR3 protein. The profile shows around 800,000 distinct CDR3 sequences, 25% to 30% of them singletons. The data were also submitted as part of a second study, on T cells of mothers and their children.

The sample consisted of blood. These receptors were taken from a boy aged 10-17 years in good health. Both conserved end residues are part of each CDR3. A D gene is named only where the DNA matches it firmly. A row's size may be missing; if present it is once, few, many or a size class.

abundance,d_gene,v_gene,j_gene,CDR3nt,CDR3aa
-,-,TRBV6-6,TRBJ2-5,TGTGCCAGCAGTTACTTGAGACAGGCTCAAGAGACCCAGTACTTC,CASSYLRQAQETQYF
-,TRBD2,TRBV20-1,TRBJ2-2,TGCAGTGCTAACGTAGCGGGGGCCTTTCCCGGGGAGCTGTTTTTT,CSANVAGAFPGELFF
-,TRBD1,TRBV11-2,TRBJ2-5,TGTGCCAGCAGCTTAGGAGCGTCAGGGGGCCAAGAAACCCAGTACTTC,CASSLGASGGQETQYF
few,-,TRBV9,TRBJ2-5,TGTGCCAGCAGCGGGGGGGCCAGACAAGAGACCCAGTACTTC,CASSGGARQETQYF
-,-,TRBV28,TRBJ2-7,TGTGCCAGCAGGGAACAGGGTATCAAGCAGTACTTC,CASREQGIKQYF
-,TRBD2,TRBV27,TRBJ2-5,TGTGCCAGCAGACGAGCGGGAGAGCTGGGTGGGGCCCAGTACTTC,CASRRAGELGGAQYF
-,TRBD2,TRBV6-1,TRBJ2-3,TGTGCCAGCAGCTCCAGACTAGCGCATAGCACAGATACGCAGTATTTT,CASSSRLAHSTDTQYF
-,TRBD2,TRBV9,TRBJ2-1,TGTGCCAGCAGCGTGGTGCGGGGGGAGCAGTTCTTC,CASSVVRGEQFF
-,TRBD1,TRBV24-1,TRBJ1-4,TGTGCCACCAGTGATGGGACAGGGAGAGGGCATGGGGAAAAACTGTTTTTT,CATSDGTGRGHGEKLFF
-,-,TRBV2,TRBJ1-2,TGTGCCAGCAGTGAAGCGAACTATGGCTACACCTTC,CASSEANYGYTF
-,-,TRBV20-1,TRBJ2-3,TGCAGTGCTCTCTTGGCGGGACTCAGCACAGATACGCAGTATTTT,CSALLAGLSTDTQYF
-,-,TRBV12-3/TRBV12-4,TRBJ1-2,TGTGCCAGCAGTCCTCCGGGACGGAGGGGAGGCTACACCTTC,CASSPPGRRGGYTF
-,-,TRBV5-1,TRBJ1-4,TGCGCCAGCAGCTTGGGTTTCGCGGCAACTAATGAAAAACTGTTTTTT,CASSLGFAATNEKLFF
-,TRBD2,TRBV29-1,TRBJ2-7,TGCAGCGCTGGCCCCGGACTAGAGTACGAGCAGTACTTC,CSAGPGLEYEQYF
few,TRBD2,TRBV10-3,TRBJ2-3,TGTGCCATCAGTGGGCTCCAGCGGGGGGGCACAGATACGCAGTATTTT,CAISGLQRGGTDTQYF
-,TRBD2,TRBV30,TRBJ2-5,TGTGCCTGGGAAAGCGGGGGGGCGATGACCCAGTACTTC,CAWESGGAMTQYF
few,TRBD1,TRBV29-1,TRBJ1-1,TGCAGCGTTGGACAGGGTAGGACTGAAGCTTTCTTT,CSVGQGRTEAFF
-,-,TRBV9,TRBJ1-3,TGTGCCAGCAGCGTAGGTGGTCGAGACGGACTCTCTGGAAACACCATATATTTT,CASSVGGRDGLSGNTIYF
few,-,TRBV7-9,TRBJ2-7,TGTGCCAGCAGCTTAGTTAGCTTCCGCGGGTTGCACGAGCAGTACTTC,CASSLVSFRGLHEQYF
-,TRBD1,TRBV7-3,TRBJ2-2,TGTGCCAGCAGCCCTACAGGGGGCGGGCCCGGGGAGCTGTTTTTT,CASSPTGGGPGELFF
-,TRBD2,TRBV6-5,TRBJ2-5,TGTGCCAGCAGTTACCTTCGGGTAGCGGGGGGTCAAGAGACCCAGTACTTC,CASSYLRVAGGQETQYF
-,-,TRBV3-1,TRBJ2-1,TGTGCCAGCAGCCAAGATGGCCTAGCAACTGGTGAGCAGTTCTTC,CASSQDGLATGEQFF